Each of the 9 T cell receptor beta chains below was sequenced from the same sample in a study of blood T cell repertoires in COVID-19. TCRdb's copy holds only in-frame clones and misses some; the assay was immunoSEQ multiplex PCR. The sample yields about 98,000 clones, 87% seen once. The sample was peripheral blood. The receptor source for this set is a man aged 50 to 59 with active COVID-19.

This CDR3 is CASSLAGTLYSGNTIYF. CDR3 DNA sequence: TGTGCCAGCAGCCTAGCCGGGACACTCTACTCTGGAAACACCATATATTTT. V gene TRBV3-1 (or the pseudogene TRBV3-2) combines with J gene TRBJ1-3, with D possibly TRBD1 on 6 matching bases. The ends were cut back, 4 bases at V and 0 bases at J, with 16 bases in the middle. Germline loops: CDR1 LGHDT, CDR2 YNNKEL (reference sequence). The CDR3 has 17 residues.

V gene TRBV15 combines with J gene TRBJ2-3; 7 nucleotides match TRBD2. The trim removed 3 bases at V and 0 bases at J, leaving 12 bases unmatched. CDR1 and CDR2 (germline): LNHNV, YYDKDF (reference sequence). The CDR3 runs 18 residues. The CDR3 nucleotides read TGTGCCACCAGCAGGGGAAACGCCGGGACTACTAGCACAGATACGCAGTATTTT. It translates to CATSRGNAGTTSTDTQYF.

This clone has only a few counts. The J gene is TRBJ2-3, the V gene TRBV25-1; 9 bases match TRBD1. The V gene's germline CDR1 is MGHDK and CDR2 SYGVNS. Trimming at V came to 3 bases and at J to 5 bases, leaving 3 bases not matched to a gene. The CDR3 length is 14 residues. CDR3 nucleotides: TGTGCCAGCAGTGAGGGACAGGGAAAAGATACGCAGTATTTT. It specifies CASSEGQGKDTQYF.

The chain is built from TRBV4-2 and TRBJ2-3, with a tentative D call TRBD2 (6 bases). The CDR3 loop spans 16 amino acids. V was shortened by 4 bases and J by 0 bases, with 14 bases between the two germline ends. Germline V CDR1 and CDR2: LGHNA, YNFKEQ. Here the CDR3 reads CASSLSLAESTDTQYF. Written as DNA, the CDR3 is TGTGCCAGCAGCCTGTCTTTAGCGGAGAGCACAGATACGCAGTATTTT.

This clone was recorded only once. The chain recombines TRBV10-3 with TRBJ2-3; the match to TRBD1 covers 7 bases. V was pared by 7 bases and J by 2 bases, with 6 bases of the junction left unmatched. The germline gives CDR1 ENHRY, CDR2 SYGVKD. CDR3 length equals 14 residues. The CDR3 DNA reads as TGTGCCATCAAGAGGGGGCAGGACACAGATACGCAGTATTTT. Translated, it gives CAIKRGQDTDTQYF.

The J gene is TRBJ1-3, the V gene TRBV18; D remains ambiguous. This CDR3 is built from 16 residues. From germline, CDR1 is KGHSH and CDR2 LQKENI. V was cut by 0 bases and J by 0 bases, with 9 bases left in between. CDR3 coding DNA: TGTGCCAGCTCACCACCGGAGGCCATCTCTGGAAACACCATATATTTT. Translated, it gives CASSPPEAISGNTIYF.

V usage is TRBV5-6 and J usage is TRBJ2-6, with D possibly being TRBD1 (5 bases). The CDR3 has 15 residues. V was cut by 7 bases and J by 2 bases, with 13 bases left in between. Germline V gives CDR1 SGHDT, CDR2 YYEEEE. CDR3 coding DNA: TGTGCCAGCGCCGTAGGGGTCACTGGGGCCAACGTCCTGACTTTC. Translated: CASAVGVTGANVLTF.

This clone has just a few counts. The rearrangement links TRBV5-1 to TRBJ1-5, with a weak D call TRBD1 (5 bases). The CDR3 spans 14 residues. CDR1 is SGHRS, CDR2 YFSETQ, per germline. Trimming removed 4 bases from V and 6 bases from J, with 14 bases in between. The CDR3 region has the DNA TGCGCCAGCAGCCGGCGGGGGGGGAGTCAGCCCCAGCATTTT. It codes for CASSRRGGSQPQHF.

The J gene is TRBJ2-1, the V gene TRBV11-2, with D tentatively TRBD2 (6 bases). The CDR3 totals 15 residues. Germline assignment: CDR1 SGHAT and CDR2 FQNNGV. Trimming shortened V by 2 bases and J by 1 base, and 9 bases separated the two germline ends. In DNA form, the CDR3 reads TGTGCCAGCAGCTTATACGGGGGTTCCTACAATGAGCAGTTCTTC. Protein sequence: CASSLYGGSYNEQFF.